The clone carrying this T cell receptor beta chain was recorded a few times. The antigen is not known. Every isolated RNA sample was fully reverse transcribed, so sequencing captured expressed TCRB transcripts. Profiled with immunoSEQ multiplex PCR; TCRdb holds only in-frame clones, not every one. Of 200,000 to 250,000 clones listed, approximately 15% are singletons. The data are from a study of beta chain features in type 1 diabetes. Overall study results and limits: Still unanswered here is whether HLA type influences TCRB rearrangement. Patients' naive, central memory and Treg TCRB repertoires seemed closer to one another than those of healthy donors. Among all four CD4+ subsets, Type 1 diabetes patients had TCRB CDR3s that were moderately but significantly shorter. Sequencing the cDNA could make cells with high TCR expression show up more than they should.

The collection from each donor was one heparinised blood draw averaging about 116 mL. Trimming cost V 1 base and J 1 base, with 9 bases left between them. The germline V gene has CDR1 LNHNV and CDR2 YYDKDF (reference sequence). The CDR3 covers 15 residues. The chain carries TRBV15 and TRBJ2-3, with a weak D call TRBD2 (6 bases). This TCR was recovered from a man between 25 and 39 years old with type 1 diabetes. Sequencing was carried out using naive CD4+ T cells from blood. CDR3: CATSRVASGTDTQYF. In nucleotides, the CDR3 is TGTGCCACCAGCAGAGTCGCTAGCGGCACAGATACGCAGTATTTT.